The 8 T cell receptor beta chains presented below share a single source sample, sequenced in a study of T cell repertoires in cytomegalovirus infection. A single record per CDR3 protein comes from TCRdb applying MiXCR to the reads. The sample lists around 320,000 distinct CDR3 sequences, over 7.5% occurring once. The sequenced sample consisted of PBMCs. The receptors derive from a human donor in good health (CMV status not recorded). Some clones in this sample may be carry-over from other donors' samples.

The rearrangement joins TRBV27 to TRBJ2-2; D tentatively fits TRBD1 or TRBD2 (5 bases each). There are 14 residues in the CDR3. Trimming pared 3 bases from V and 6 bases from J, leaving 11 bases between. Germline values: CDR1 MNHEY, CDR2 SMNVEV (reference sequence). CDR3 in DNA: TGTGCCAGCAGTTTTACGGGACCCGCCGGGGAGCTGTTTTTT. Its translation is CASSFTGPAGELFF.

This clonotype has only a few counts. For the CDR3, the DNA is TGCAGTGCTACGACTGACAGGCAATTTATCACAGATACGCAGTATTTT. It encodes CSATTDRQFITDTQYF. The J gene is TRBJ2-3, the V gene TRBV20-1, with a weak D call TRBD1 (6 bases). CDR1 is DFQATT and CDR2 is SNEGSKA in the germline V gene (reference sequence). The CDR3 covers 16 residues. V lost 4 bases and J lost 2, with 19 bases in between.

This clonotype was seen ten or more times. This chain joins TRBV28 and TRBJ1-5; D uncertain. CDR1 MDHEN and CDR2 SYDVKM come from the germline V gene. This CDR3 contains 17 residues. V was shortened by 2 bases and J by 0 bases, with 14 bases between the two germline ends. Written as DNA, the CDR3 is TGTGCCAGCAGTTTAGATAGGCGCAGGTATAGCAATCAGCCCCAGCATTTT. Translated: CASSLDRRRYSNQPQHF.

This clonotype was recorded many times. Germline is not matched at one junction end, which may reflect a read error. The J gene is TRBJ2-3, the V gene TRBV4-3, with D perhaps matching TRBD1 or TRBD2 (5 bases each). The CDR3 spans 13 residues. From germline, CDR1 is LGHNA and CDR2 YSLEER. The CDR3 here is CASSRGGTDTQYF. Here the CDR3 DNA reads TGTGCCAGCAGTCGAGGGGGCACAGATACGCAGTATTTT.

The chain joins TRBV4-3 to TRBJ2-1; 13 bases align to TRBD2. The germline V gene encodes CDR1 LGHNA and CDR2 YSLEER. Trimming cost V 3 bases and J 6 bases; bases outside gene matches: 5. The CDR3 spans 16 residues. Written as DNA, the CDR3 is TGCGCCAGCAGCCAGACCGGGACTAGCGGGGCCAATGAGCAGTTCTTC. This sequence encodes CASSQTGTSGANEQFF.

This clonotype occurred many times. The gene calls are TRBV7-9 and TRBJ1-4, with D perhaps matching TRBD1 (6 bases). The CDR3 consists of 15 residues. Germline values: CDR1 SEHNR, CDR2 FQNEAQ (reference sequence). V was pared by 5 bases and J by 7 bases, with 17 bases between. The CDR3 region has the DNA TGTGCCAGCAGCACCTCGACAGGAGTTCTTGAAAAACTGTTTTTT. It codes for CASSTSTGVLEKLFF.

This clonotype was recorded a few times. The V call is TRBV4-1, the J call TRBJ2-1; 8 bases line up with TRBD1. V shed 1 base and J 7 bases; nucleotides not matched to a gene: 3. The CDR3 length is 14 residues. Germline V lookup: CDR1 MGHRA, CDR2 YSYEKL. CDR3 sequence: CASSQGDRRNEQFF. For the CDR3, the DNA is TGCGCCAGCAGCCAAGGGGACAGGCGTAATGAGCAGTTCTTC.

This clonotype was seen a few times. The rearrangement joins TRBV5-3 to TRBJ2-7, with D perhaps TRBD1 (5 bases). TRBV5-3 is an ORF, with its function uncertain. The V and J ends lost 8 bases and 3 bases respectively, with 18 bases between them. CDR3 length: 14 residues. This chain's CDR3 is CASSLGRGDYEQYF. DNA of the CDR3: TGTGCCAGCAGCCTAGGTAGGGGCGACTACGAGCAGTACTTC.